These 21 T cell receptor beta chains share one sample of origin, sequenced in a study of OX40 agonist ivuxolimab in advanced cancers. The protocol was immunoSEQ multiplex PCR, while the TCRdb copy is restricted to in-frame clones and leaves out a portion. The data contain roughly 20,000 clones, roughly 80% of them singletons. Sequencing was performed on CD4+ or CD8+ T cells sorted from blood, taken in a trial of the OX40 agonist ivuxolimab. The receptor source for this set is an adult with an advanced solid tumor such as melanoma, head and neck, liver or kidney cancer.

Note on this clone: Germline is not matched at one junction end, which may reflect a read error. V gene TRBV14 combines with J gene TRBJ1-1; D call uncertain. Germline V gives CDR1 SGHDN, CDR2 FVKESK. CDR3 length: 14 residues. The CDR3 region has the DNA TGTGCCAGCAGCCACGCAGGCGCGAACGCTGAAGCTTTCTTT. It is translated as CASSHAGANAEAFF.

The CDR3 here is CASSYLTSTGDTQYF. CDR3 sequence (DNA): TGTGCCAGCAGCTACTTGACTAGCACAGGGGATACGCAGTATTTT. J is TRBJ2-3 and V is TRBV7-2; the D gene is possibly TRBD2 (7 bases). The CDR3 has 15 residues. V was pared by 4 bases and J by 6 bases, with 17 bases between. Germline V gene lookup returns CDR1 SGHTA and CDR2 FQGNSA.

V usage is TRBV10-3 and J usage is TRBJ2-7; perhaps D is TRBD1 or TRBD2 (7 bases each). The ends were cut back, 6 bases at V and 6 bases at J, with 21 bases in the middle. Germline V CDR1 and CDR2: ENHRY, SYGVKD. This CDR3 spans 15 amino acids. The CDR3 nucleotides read TGTGCCATCAGGGGGGCCGGGACAGCGGGGCGCGAGCAGTACTTC. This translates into CAIRGAGTAGREQYF.

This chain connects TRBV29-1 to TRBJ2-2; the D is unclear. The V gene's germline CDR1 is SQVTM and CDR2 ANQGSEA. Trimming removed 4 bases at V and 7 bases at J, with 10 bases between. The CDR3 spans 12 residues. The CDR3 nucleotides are TGCAGCGTTGCGCAGGTTGGCGGGGAGCTGTTTTTT. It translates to CSVAQVGGELFF.

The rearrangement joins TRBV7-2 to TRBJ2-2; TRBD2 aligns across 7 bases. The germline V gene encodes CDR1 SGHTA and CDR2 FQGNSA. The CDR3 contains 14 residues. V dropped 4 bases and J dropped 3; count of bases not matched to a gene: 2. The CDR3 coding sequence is TGTGCCAGCAGCTACCGGGGGGACACCGGGGAGCTGTTTTTT. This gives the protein CASSYRGDTGELFF.

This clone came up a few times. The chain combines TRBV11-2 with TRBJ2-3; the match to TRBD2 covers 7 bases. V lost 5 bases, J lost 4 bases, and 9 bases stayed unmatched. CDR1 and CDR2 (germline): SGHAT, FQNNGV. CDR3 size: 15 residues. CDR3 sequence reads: CASSRRRERADTQYF. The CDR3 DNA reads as TGTGCCAGCAGCCGGAGGCGGGAGCGGGCAGATACGCAGTATTTT.

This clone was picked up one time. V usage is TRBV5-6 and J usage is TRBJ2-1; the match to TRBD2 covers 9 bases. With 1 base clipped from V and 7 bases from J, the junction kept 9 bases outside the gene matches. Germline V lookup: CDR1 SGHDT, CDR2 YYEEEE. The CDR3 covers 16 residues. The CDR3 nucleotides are TGTGCCAGCAGCTTGCGGGTCGGCGGGAGGGTAAATGAGCAGTTCTTC. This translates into CASSLRVGGRVNEQFF. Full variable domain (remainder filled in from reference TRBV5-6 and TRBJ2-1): DAGVTQSPTHLIKTRGQQVTLRCSPKSGHDTVSWYQQALGQGPQFIFQYYEEEERQRGNFPDRFSGHQFPNYSSELNVNALLLGDSALYLCASSLRVGGRVNEQFFGPGTRLTVL.

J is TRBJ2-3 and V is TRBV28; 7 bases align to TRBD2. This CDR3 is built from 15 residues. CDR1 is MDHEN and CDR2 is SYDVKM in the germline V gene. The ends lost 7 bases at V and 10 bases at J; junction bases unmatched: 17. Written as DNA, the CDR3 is TGTGCCAGCACTCTGGGGGGGAGTGGTCGGTCTCCGCAGTATTTT. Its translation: CASTLGGSGRSPQYF. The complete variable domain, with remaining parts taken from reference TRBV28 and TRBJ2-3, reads DVKVTQSSRYLVKRTGEKVFLECVQDMDHENMFWYRQDPGLGLRLIYFSYDVKMKEKGDIPEGYSVSREKKERFSLILESASTNQTSMYLCASTLGGSGRSPQYFGPGTRLTVL.

This CDR3 is CASSYYYEQYF. CDR3 nucleotides: TGTGCCAGCAGTTATTACTACGAGCAGTACTTC. The V and J genes are TRBV6-5 and TRBJ2-7; D is ambiguous. Trimming cost V 3 bases and J 3 bases, with 3 bases left between them. The CDR3 spans 11 residues. Germline CDR1 is MNHEY and CDR2 is SVGAGI.

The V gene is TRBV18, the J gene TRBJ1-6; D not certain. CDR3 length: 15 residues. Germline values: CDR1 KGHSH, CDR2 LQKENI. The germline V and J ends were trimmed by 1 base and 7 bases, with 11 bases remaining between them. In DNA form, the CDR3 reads TGTGCCAGCTCACCACTTTCGCAGGACAATTCACCCCTCCACTTT. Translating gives CASSPLSQDNSPLHF. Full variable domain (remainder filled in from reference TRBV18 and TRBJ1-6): NAGVMQNPRHLVRRRGQEARLRCSPMKGHSHVYWYRQLPEEGLKFMVYLQKENIIDESGMPKERFSAEFPKEGPSILRIQQVVRGDSAAYFCASSPLSQDNSPLHFGNGTRLTVT.

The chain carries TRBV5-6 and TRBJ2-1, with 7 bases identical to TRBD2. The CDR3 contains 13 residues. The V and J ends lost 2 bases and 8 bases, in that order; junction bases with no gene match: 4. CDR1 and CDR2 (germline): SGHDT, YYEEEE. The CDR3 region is CASSFAGRDEQFF. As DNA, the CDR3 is TGTGCCAGCAGCTTTGCGGGGAGGGATGAGCAGTTCTTC. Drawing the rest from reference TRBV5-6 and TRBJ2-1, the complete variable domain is DAGVTQSPTHLIKTRGQQVTLRCSPKSGHDTVSWYQQALGQGPQFIFQYYEEEERQRGNFPDRFSGHQFPNYSSELNVNALLLGDSALYLCASSFAGRDEQFFGPGTRLTVL.

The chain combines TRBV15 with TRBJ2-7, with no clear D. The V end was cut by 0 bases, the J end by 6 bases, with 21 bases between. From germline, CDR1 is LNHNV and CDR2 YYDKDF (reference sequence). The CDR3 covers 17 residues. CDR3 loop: CATSRERSVDLGIEQYF. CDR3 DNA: TGTGCCACCAGCAGAGAGAGGAGCGTAGACCTCGGAATCGAGCAGTACTTC.

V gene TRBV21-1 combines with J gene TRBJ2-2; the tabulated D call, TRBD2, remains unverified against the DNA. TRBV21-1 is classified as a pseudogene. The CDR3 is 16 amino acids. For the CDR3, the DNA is TGTGCCAGCAGCAAAGGTACAGGGAGGGACACCGGGGAGCTGTTTTTT. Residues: CASSKGTGRDTGELFF.

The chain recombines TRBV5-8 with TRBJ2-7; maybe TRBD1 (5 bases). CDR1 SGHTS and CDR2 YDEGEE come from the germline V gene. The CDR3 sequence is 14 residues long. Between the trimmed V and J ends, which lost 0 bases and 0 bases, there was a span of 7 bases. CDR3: CASSLAGISYEQYF. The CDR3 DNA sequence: TGTGCCAGCAGCTTGGCAGGGATCTCCTACGAGCAGTACTTC.

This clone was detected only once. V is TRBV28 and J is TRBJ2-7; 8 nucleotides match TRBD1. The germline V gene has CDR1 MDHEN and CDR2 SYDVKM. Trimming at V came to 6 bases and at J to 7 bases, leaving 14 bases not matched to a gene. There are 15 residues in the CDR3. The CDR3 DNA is TGTGCCAGCAGACCAGGGGGCGCGGTAGCGACAGAGCAGTACTTC. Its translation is CASRPGGAVATEQYF.

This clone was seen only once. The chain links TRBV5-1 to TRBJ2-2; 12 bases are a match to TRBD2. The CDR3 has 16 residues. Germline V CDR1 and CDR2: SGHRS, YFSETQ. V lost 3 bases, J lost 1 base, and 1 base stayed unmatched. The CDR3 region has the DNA TGCGCCAGCAGCTGGACTAGCGGGATGAACACCGGGGAGCTGTTTTTT. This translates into CASSWTSGMNTGELFF.

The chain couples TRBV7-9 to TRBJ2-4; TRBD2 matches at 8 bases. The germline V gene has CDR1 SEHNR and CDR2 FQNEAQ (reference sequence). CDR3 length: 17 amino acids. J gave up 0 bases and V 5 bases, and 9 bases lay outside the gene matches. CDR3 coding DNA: TGTGCCAGCAGCCCGACGGGGGGGGGCCTAGCCAAAAACATTCAGTACTTC. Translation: CASSPTGGGLAKNIQYF.

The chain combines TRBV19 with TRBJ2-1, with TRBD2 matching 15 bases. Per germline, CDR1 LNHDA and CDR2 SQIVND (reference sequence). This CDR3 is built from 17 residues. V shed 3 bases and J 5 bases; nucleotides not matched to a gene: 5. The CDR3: CASSIGGLAGGHNEQFF. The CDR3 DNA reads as TGTGCCAGTAGTATTGGGGGACTAGCGGGAGGTCACAATGAGCAGTTCTTC. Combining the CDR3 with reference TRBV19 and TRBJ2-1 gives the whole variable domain DGGITQSPKYLFRKEGQNVTLSCEQNLNHDAMYWYRQDPGQGLRLIYYSQIVNDFQKGDIAEGYSVSREKKESFPLTVTSAQKNPTAFYLCASSIGGLAGGHNEQFFGPGTRLTVL.

Here the CDR3 reads CASRLGTGSEKLFF. Written as DNA, the CDR3 is TGTGCCAGCAGGTTGGGGACAGGGAGCGAAAAACTGTTTTTT. The genes are TRBV7-9 and TRBJ1-4; 9 bases match TRBD1. This CDR3 is built from 14 residues. The trim removed 6 bases at V and 8 bases at J, leaving 7 bases unmatched. Germline V gene sequence: CDR1 SEHNR, CDR2 FQNEAQ (reference sequence).

The CDR3 is CASNTYSSGANVLTF. The CDR3 nucleotides read TGTGCCAGCAACACCTATAGCTCTGGGGCCAACGTCCTGACTTTC. The rearrangement joins TRBV28 to TRBJ2-6, with D hard to call. Trimming took 7 bases from V and 0 from J, leaving 10 bases between them. Germline V gene sequence: CDR1 MDHEN, CDR2 SYDVKM. This CDR3 contains 15 residues.

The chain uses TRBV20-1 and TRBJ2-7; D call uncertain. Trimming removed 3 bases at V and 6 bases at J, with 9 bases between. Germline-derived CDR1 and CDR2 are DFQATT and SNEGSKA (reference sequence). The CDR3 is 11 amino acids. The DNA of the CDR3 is TGCAGTGCTAGGGGTCCAAGCGAGCAGTACTTC. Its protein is CSARGPSEQYF.